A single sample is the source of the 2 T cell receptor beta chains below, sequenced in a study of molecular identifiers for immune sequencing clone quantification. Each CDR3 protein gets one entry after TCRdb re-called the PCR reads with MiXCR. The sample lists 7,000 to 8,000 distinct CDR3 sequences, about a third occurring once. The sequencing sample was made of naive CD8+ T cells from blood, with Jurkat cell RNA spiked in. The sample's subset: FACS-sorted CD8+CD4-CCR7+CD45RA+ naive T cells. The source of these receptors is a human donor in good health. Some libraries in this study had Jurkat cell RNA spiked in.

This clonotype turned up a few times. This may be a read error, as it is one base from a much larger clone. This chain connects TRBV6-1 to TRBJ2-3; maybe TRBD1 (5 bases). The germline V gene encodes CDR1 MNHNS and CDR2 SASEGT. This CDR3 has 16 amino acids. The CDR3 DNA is TGTGCCAGCAGTGCCGGGTGGAAGGGTGTCACAGGTACGCAGTATTTT. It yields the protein CASSAGWKGVTGTQYF.

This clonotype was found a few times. This CDR3 reads CSAGFIWGNEQFF. As DNA, the CDR3 is TGCAGTGCTGGATTTATTTGGGGCAATGAGCAGTTCTTC. The V gene is TRBV20-1, the J gene TRBJ2-1; no clear D gene. Germline assignment: CDR1 DFQATT and CDR2 SNEGSKA (reference sequence). The CDR3 totals 13 residues. V gave up 5 bases and J gave up 6 bases, with 14 bases separating them.